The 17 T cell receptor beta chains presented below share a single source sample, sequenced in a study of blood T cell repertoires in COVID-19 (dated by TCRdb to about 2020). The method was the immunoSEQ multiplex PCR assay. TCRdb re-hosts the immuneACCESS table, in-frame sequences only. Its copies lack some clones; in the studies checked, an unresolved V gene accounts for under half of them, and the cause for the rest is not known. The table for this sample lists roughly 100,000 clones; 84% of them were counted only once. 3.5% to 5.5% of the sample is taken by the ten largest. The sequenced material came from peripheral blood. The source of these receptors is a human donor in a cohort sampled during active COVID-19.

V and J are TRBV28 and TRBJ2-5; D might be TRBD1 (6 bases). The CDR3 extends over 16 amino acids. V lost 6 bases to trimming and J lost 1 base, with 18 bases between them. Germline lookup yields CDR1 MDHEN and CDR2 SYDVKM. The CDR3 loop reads CASSFWPGTTQETQYF. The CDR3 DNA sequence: TGTGCCAGCAGCTTTTGGCCCGGGACAACCCAAGAGACCCAGTACTTC.

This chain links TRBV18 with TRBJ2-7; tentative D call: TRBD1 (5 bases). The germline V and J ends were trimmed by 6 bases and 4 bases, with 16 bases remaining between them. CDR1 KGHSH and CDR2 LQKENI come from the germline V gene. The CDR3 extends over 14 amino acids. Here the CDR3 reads CASSSRTSTYEQYF. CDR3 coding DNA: TGTGCCAGCTCTTCCAGGACATCAACTTACGAGCAGTACTTC.

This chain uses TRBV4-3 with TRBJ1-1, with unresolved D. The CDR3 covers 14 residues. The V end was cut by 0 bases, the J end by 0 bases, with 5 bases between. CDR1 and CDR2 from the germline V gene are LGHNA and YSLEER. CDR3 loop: CASSQDRMNTEAFF. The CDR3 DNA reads TGCGCCAGCAGCCAAGACAGAATGAACACTGAAGCTTTCTTT.

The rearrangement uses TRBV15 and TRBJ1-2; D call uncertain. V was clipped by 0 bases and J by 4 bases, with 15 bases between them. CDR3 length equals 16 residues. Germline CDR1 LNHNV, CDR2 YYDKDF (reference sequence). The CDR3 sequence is CATSRDPRAAAYGYTF. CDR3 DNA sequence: TGTGCCACCAGCAGAGATCCCCGAGCGGCCGCCTATGGCTACACCTTC.

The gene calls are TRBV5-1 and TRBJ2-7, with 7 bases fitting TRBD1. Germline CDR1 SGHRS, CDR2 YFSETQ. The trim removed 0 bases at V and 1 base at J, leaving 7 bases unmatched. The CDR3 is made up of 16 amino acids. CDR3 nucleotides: TGCGCCAGCAGCTTGGGCACCGGGACAGCATCCTACGAGCAGTACTTC. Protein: CASSLGTGTASYEQYF. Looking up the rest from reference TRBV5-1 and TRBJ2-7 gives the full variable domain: KAGVTQTPRYLIKTRGQQVTLSCSPISGHRSVSWYQQTPGQGLQFLFEYFSETQRNKGNFPGRFSGRQFSNSRSEMNVSTLELGDSALYLCASSLGTGTASYEQYFGPGTRLTVT.

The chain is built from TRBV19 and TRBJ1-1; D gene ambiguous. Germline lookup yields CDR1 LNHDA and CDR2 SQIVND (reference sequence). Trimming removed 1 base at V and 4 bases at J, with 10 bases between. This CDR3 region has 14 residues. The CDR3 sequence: CASSIVSVGTEAFF. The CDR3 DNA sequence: TGTGCCAGTAGTATAGTCTCGGTCGGCACTGAAGCTTTCTTT.

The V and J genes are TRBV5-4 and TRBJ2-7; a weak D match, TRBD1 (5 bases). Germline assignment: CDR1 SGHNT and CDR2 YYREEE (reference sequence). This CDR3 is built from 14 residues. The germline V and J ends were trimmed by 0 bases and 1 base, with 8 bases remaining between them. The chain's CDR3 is CASSLGSGSYEQYF. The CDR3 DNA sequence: TGTGCCAGCAGCTTGGGGTCAGGGTCCTACGAGCAGTACTTC.

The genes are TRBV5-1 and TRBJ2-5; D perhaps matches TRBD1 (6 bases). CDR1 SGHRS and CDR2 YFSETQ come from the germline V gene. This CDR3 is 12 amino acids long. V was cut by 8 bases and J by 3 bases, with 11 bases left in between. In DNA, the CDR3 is TGCGCCAGGTATAGGACAGAAGAGACCCAGTACTTC. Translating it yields CARYRTEETQYF.

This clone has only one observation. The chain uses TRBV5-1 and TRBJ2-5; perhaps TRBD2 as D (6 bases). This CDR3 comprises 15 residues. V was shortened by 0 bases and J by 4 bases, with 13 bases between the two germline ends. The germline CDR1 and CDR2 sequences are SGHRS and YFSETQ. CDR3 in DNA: TGCGCCAGCAGCTTGGGGACGAAGGGAGGAGAGACCCAGTACTTC. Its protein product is CASSLGTKGGETQYF.

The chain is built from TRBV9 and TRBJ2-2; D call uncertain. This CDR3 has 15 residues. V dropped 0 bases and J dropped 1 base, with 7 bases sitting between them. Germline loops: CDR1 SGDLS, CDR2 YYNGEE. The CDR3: CASSVGAGNTGELFF. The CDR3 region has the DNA TGTGCCAGCAGCGTAGGGGCAGGGAACACCGGGGAGCTGTTTTTT.

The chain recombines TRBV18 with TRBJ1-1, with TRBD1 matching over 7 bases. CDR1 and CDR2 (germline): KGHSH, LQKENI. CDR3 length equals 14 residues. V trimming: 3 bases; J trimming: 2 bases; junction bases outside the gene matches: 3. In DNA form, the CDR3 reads TGTGCCAGCTCACCTGACAGGGTAAACACTGAAGCTTTCTTT. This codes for CASSPDRVNTEAFF.

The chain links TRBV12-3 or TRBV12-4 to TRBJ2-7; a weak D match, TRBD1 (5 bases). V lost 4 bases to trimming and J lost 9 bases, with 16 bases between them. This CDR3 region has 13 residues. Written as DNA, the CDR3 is TGTGCCAGCAGTTCACCAGGGCGAGCAGGGCAGTACTTC. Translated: CASSSPGRAGQYF.

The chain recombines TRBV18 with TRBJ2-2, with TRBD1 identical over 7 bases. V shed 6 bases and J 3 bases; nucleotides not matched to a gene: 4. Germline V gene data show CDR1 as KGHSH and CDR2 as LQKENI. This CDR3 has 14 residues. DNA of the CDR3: TGTGCCAGCTCCTGGACAGGAGACACCGGGGAGCTGTTTTTT. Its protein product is CASSWTGDTGELFF.

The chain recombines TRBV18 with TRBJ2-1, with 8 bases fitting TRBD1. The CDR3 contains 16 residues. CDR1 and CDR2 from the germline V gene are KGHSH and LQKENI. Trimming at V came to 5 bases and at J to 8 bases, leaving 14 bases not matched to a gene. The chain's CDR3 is CASSFQPGQGPDEQFF. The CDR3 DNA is TGTGCCAGCTCATTCCAACCAGGACAGGGTCCGGATGAGCAGTTCTTC.

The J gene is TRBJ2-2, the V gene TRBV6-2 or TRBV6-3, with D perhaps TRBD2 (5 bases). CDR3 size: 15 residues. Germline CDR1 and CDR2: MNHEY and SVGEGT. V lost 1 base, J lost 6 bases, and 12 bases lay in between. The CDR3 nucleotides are TGTGCCAGCAGTTACTTGCGGTTCGGGGCCGGGGAGCTGTTTTTT. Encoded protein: CASSYLRFGAGELFF.

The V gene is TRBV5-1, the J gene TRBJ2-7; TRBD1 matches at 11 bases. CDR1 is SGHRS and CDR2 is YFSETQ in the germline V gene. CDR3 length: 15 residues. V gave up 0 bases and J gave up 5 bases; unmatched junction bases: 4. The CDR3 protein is CASSLAGQGADEQYF. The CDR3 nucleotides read TGCGCCAGCAGCTTGGCCGGACAGGGGGCGGACGAGCAGTACTTC.

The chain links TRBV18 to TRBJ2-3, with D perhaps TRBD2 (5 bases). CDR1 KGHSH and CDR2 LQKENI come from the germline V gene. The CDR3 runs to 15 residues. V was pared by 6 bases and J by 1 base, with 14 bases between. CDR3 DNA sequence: TGTGCCAGCTCGCCCCAGAGCGGCGGCACAGATACGCAGTATTTT. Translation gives CASSPQSGGTDTQYF.